The 23 T cell receptor beta chains given below trace back to one sample, sequenced in a study of response to subunit inactivated influenza vaccine. TCRdb independently ran MiXCR on the RT-PCR reads; one entry per CDR3 protein. The sample has fewer than 800,000 distinct CDR3 sequences, about 15% seen once; the top ten hold approximately 10%. The sequencing used PBMCs from blood, collected about 12 days after vaccination. The receptors stem from a man aged 45-65 years who received an inactivated influenza vaccine.

This clonotype has more than one count but fewer than ten. The V gene is TRBV12-3 or TRBV12-4, the J gene TRBJ2-1, with 11 bases fitting TRBD2. This CDR3 contains 16 residues. The J segment lost 14 bases and the V segment lost 6 bases, leaving 18 bases of the junction unmatched. The DNA for the CDR3 is TGTGCCAGCAGCGACAGCCGGGGTAGCGGGGGGGCGGTCGAGTTCTTC. Protein sequence: CASSDSRGSGGAVEFF.

The rearrangement joins TRBV4-3 to TRBJ2-1, with 8 positions matching TRBD1. The CDR3 loop spans 16 amino acids. Looked up from germline, CDR1 is LGHNA and CDR2 is YSLEER. The trim removed 4 bases at V and 4 bases at J, leaving 9 bases unmatched. CDR3 DNA sequence: TGCGCCAGCAGCCCTAAGACAGGGGCTATTTACAATGAGCAGTTCTTC. It codes for CASSPKTGAIYNEQFF.

The chain links TRBV12-3 or TRBV12-4 to TRBJ2-1, with TRBD1 identical over 7 bases. The CDR3 covers 16 residues. The J segment lost 4 bases and the V segment lost 6 bases, leaving 12 bases of the junction unmatched. Here the CDR3 reads CASSNLTGPPYNEQFF. CDR3 in DNA: TGTGCCAGCAGCAACCTGACAGGGCCTCCTTACAATGAGCAGTTCTTC.

The genes are TRBV2 and TRBJ1-4; 9 positions agree with TRBD1. The V gene end was trimmed by 5 bases and the J gene end by 8 bases; junction bases not matched to a gene: 9. This CDR3 has 15 residues. Germline V gene lookup returns CDR1 SNHLY and CDR2 FYNNEI. CDR3 nucleotides: TGTGCCAGCAGTCAGTTGGGGACAGGGAACGAAAAACTGTTTTTT. Protein sequence: CASSQLGTGNEKLFF.

The CDR3 coding sequence is TGTGCCAGCAGCCGGGGACAGGCTCGCTATGGCTACACCTTC. It is translated as CASSRGQARYGYTF. This chain joins TRBV3-1 and TRBJ1-2; 8 nucleotides line up with TRBD1. The trim removed 4 bases at V and 4 bases at J, leaving 5 bases unmatched. CDR1 and CDR2 (germline): LGHDT, YNNKEL (reference sequence). This CDR3 spans 14 amino acids.

The CDR3 region is CASSFTGRGYTF. CDR3 DNA: TGTGCCAGCAGTTTCACAGGGCGCGGCTACACCTTC. The chain combines TRBV28 with TRBJ1-2; maybe TRBD1 (6 bases). The V and J ends lost 3 bases and 8 bases respectively, with 10 bases between them. This CDR3 has 12 residues. Germline assignment: CDR1 MDHEN and CDR2 SYDVKM.

The chain joins TRBV7-8 to TRBJ1-5; maybe TRBD1 (5 bases). The CDR3 spans 15 residues. V was shortened by 6 bases and J by 4 bases, with 16 bases between the two germline ends. The germline CDR1 and CDR2 sequences are SGHVS and FQNEAQ. The CDR3 sequence: CASSPGRTTNQPQHF. The CDR3 DNA sequence: TGTGCCAGCAGTCCAGGGAGGACAACTAATCAGCCCCAGCATTTT.

This clonotype was counted a few times. This chain joins TRBV6-2 or TRBV6-3 and TRBJ2-2; unclear D gene. Germline V gene data show CDR1 as MNHEY and CDR2 as SVGEGT. The ends were cut back, 2 bases at V and 3 bases at J, with 4 bases in the middle. The CDR3 runs to 13 residues. CDR3 sequence (DNA): TGTGCCAGCAGTTACAGATACACCGGGGAGCTGTTTTTT. Amino acids: CASSYRYTGELFF.

The chain employs TRBV5-1 and TRBJ2-4, with TRBD1 as a possible D gene (6 bases). Per the germline V gene, CDR1 is SGHRS and CDR2 is YFSETQ. This CDR3 is built from 15 residues. The ends were cut back, 3 bases at V and 2 bases at J, with 12 bases in the middle. This chain's CDR3 is CASSSQQGPKNIQYF. CDR3 DNA sequence: TGCGCCAGCAGCTCGCAACAGGGTCCCAAAAACATTCAGTACTTC.

The CDR3 region is CASSQDSGGRNYEQYF. The CDR3 nucleotides read TGTGCCAGCAGCCAAGATTCGGGGGGCCGGAATTACGAGCAGTACTTC. This chain links TRBV4-2 with TRBJ2-7, with D possibly matching TRBD2 (7 bases). V dropped 0 bases and J dropped 4 bases, with 16 bases sitting between them. This CDR3 contains 16 residues. Germline CDR1 reads LGHNA; CDR2 reads YNFKEQ.

The chain is built from TRBV20-1 and TRBJ2-7; 7 bases map to TRBD2. V lost 8 bases and J lost 6; bases outside the gene matches: 7. Per germline, CDR1 DFQATT and CDR2 SNEGSKA (reference sequence). The CDR3 consists of 11 residues. In DNA form, the CDR3 reads TGCAGTCCAGGGCGGGGGAGCGAGCAGTACTTC. It is translated as CSPGRGSEQYF.

This clonotype has only a few counts. The chain employs TRBV12-3 or TRBV12-4 and TRBJ2-3, with 10 bases identical to TRBD2. V lost 6 bases, J lost 2 bases, and 5 bases stayed unmatched. The length of the CDR3 is 15 residues. Here the CDR3 DNA reads TGTGCCAGCAGGACCGGGACTAGCGTCACAGATACGCAGTATTTT. Protein product: CASRTGTSVTDTQYF.

In its sample, this clonotype was seen a few times. The V gene is TRBV28, the J gene TRBJ1-4; D ambiguous. CDR3 length: 14 residues. V lost 4 bases to trimming and J lost 6 bases, with 12 bases between them. CDR1 is MDHEN, CDR2 SYDVKM, per germline. The CDR3 bases are TGTGCCAGCAGTTCGGGATCCATAGATGAAAAACTGTTTTTT. It is translated as CASSSGSIDEKLFF.

This clonotype showed up just a few times. This chain links TRBV20-1 with TRBJ1-6; D gene unclear. Per the germline V gene, CDR1 is DFQATT and CDR2 is SNEGSKA (reference sequence). The V and J ends lost 0 bases and 7 bases respectively, with 16 bases between them. The CDR3 is made up of 16 amino acids. In DNA, the CDR3 is TGCAGTGCTAGAGACCGGGCCGGGTCTGGAAATTCACCCCTCCACTTT. As protein: CSARDRAGSGNSPLHF.

The chain combines TRBV12-3 or TRBV12-4 with TRBJ2-7; 8 nucleotides align to TRBD1. This CDR3 contains 16 residues. Trimming removed 6 bases from V and 4 bases from J; junction bases left unmatched: 14. The CDR3 coding sequence is TGTGCCAGCAGCCCCCTCGGGACAGGAATATTTTACGAGCAGTACTTC. The encoded protein is CASSPLGTGIFYEQYF.

The rearrangement links TRBV9 to TRBJ2-3; 10 bases are shared with TRBD2. This CDR3 is 16 amino acids long. V trimming: 3 bases; J trimming: 1 base; junction bases outside the gene matches: 5. Germline lookup yields CDR1 SGDLS and CDR2 YYNGEE. The CDR3 here is CASSASGRGGTDTQYF. CDR3 DNA sequence: TGTGCCAGCAGCGCGAGCGGGAGGGGGGGCACAGATACGCAGTATTTT.

The chain carries TRBV11-2 and TRBJ2-3, with D perhaps matching TRBD2 (6 bases). Trimming stripped 1 base from V and 2 bases from J, with 10 bases between. Germline CDR1 reads SGHAT; CDR2 reads FQNNGV. The CDR3 has 15 amino acids. The CDR3 spells CASSLVKGLTDTQYF. The CDR3 DNA follows: TGTGCCAGCAGCTTAGTCAAGGGACTCACAGATACGCAGTATTTT.

In its sample, this clonotype was seen many times. The chain is built from TRBV29-1 and TRBJ2-5, with no clear D. Per germline, CDR1 SQVTM and CDR2 ANQGSEA. With 3 bases removed from V and 3 bases from J, the gap between germline ends came to 11 bases. The CDR3 extends over 13 amino acids. The DNA for the CDR3 is TGCAGCGTTGATGGATGGGCGGAAGAGACCCAGTACTTC. This encodes CSVDGWAEETQYF. The variable domain in full, completed from reference TRBV29-1 and TRBJ2-5, reads SAVISQKPSRDICQRGTSLTIQCQVDSQVTMMFWYRQQPGQSLTLIATANQGSEATYESGFVIDKFPISRPNLTFSTLTVSNMSPEDSSIYLCSVDGWAEETQYFGPGTRLLVL.

The V and J genes are TRBV3-1 and TRBJ2-1; 10 bases line up with TRBD2. The CDR3 contains 15 residues. V shed 5 bases, J shed 6 bases, and the junction held 7 bases outside the gene matches. The germline V gene has CDR1 LGHDT and CDR2 YNNKEL (reference sequence). CDR3 nucleotides: TGTGCCAGCAGCAGGGAACTAGCGGGATTCAATGAGCAGTTCTTC. Translated: CASSRELAGFNEQFF.

The rearrangement uses TRBV20-1 and TRBJ2-2; 8 nucleotides match TRBD1. The CDR3 totals 15 residues. Trimming removed 1 base from V and 1 base from J; junction bases left unmatched: 2. Germline V CDR1 and CDR2: DFQATT, SNEGSKA (reference sequence). CDR3 amino acids: CSARGGTGNTGELFF. For the CDR3, the DNA is TGCAGTGCTAGAGGGGGGACAGGGAACACCGGGGAGCTGTTTTTT.

The sample holds many counts of this clonotype. J is TRBJ2-3 and V is TRBV15; 7 positions agree with TRBD2. Germline lookup yields CDR1 LNHNV and CDR2 YYDKDF (reference sequence). This CDR3 contains 17 residues. V shed 0 bases, J shed 4 bases, and the junction held 10 bases outside the gene matches. The CDR3 sequence is CATSREGRGERADTQYF. DNA for the CDR3: TGTGCCACCAGCAGAGAGGGACGGGGGGAGAGGGCAGATACGCAGTATTTT.

The V and J genes are TRBV20-1 and TRBJ2-2, with 9 bases aligning to TRBD2. The CDR3 loop spans 14 amino acids. Germline CDR1 reads DFQATT; CDR2 reads SNEGSKA (reference sequence). V gave up 6 bases and J gave up 7 bases; unmatched junction bases: 9. DNA of the CDR3: TGCAGTGCGCGTAGCGGGAGCCCTCTCGGGGAGCTGTTTTTT. Translated, it gives CSARSGSPLGELFF.

This clonotype has only a few counts. The J gene is TRBJ2-3, the V gene TRBV5-1; 8 nucleotides agree with TRBD2. Germline V gene data show CDR1 as SGHRS and CDR2 as YFSETQ. V shed 3 bases, J shed 6 bases, and the junction held 6 bases outside the gene matches. The CDR3 spans 14 residues. This CDR3 is CASSWTSRLDTQYF. The CDR3, as DNA: TGCGCCAGCAGCTGGACTAGCCGTTTGGATACGCAGTATTTT.